The 30 T cell receptor beta chains below all came from one sample that was sequenced in a study of CD8+ T cells in alopecia areata. cDNA reverse transcribed from extracted RNA served as the sequencing template. TCRdb's copy holds only in-frame clones and misses some; the assay was immunoSEQ multiplex PCR. The table lists about 120,000 clones, approximately 49% of them singletons. Source: CD8+ T cells sorted from blood, taken at week 0. These receptors were obtained from a human donor with alopecia areata.

The chain links TRBV2 to TRBJ2-5, with D unclear. The CDR3 contains 14 residues. CDR1 and CDR2 from the germline V gene are SNHLY and FYNNEI. Deletions cut 7 bases from V and 1 base from J, with 13 bases between. The CDR3 spells CASTWEGRQETQYF. For the CDR3, the DNA is TGTGCCAGCACCTGGGAAGGCCGCCAAGAGACCCAGTACTTC.

The rearrangement links TRBV5-6 to TRBJ1-2; TRBD1 agrees at 8 bases. CDR1 and CDR2 from the germline V gene are SGHDT and YYEEEE. The CDR3 is made up of 14 amino acids. Germline trimming cut 5 bases from V and 3 bases from J; bases unmatched to any gene: 6. The CDR3 sequence is CASRLSDRDYGYTF. The CDR3 coding sequence is TGTGCCAGCAGGTTGTCGGACAGGGACTATGGCTACACCTTC.

This chain joins TRBV13 and TRBJ2-5; TRBD2 is a possible D gene (5 bases). Trimming took 5 bases from V and 3 from J, leaving 22 bases between them. The CDR3 contains 17 residues. Germline assignment: CDR1 PRHDT and CDR2 FYEKMQ (reference sequence). This CDR3 is CASSPRTLPLTEETQYF. DNA for the CDR3: TGTGCCAGCAGCCCGCGGACTCTCCCCCTTACCGAAGAGACCCAGTACTTC.

V usage is TRBV5-6 and J usage is TRBJ2-5; TRBD2 is a possible D gene (5 bases). The germline V gene encodes CDR1 SGHDT and CDR2 YYEEEE. The CDR3 covers 14 residues. V dropped 6 bases and J dropped 2 bases, with 14 bases sitting between them. The CDR3 sequence is CASTYSDSQETQYF. In nucleotides, the CDR3 is TGTGCCAGCACCTACTCGGACTCACAAGAGACCCAGTACTTC.

The V gene is TRBV29-1, the J gene TRBJ1-3, with 7 bases matching TRBD1. V lost 4 bases to trimming and J lost 0 bases; unmatched junction nucleotides: 3. The CDR3 is 14 amino acids. CDR1 is SQVTM, CDR2 ANQGSEA, per germline. In DNA form, the CDR3 reads TGCAGCGTTGTGGGGACAGTCTCTGGAAACACCATATATTTT. It translates to CSVVGTVSGNTIYF.

This chain links TRBV20-1 with TRBJ1-2, with 7 nucleotides matching TRBD1. Germline values: CDR1 DFQATT, CDR2 SNEGSKA (reference sequence). The CDR3 spans 11 residues. V was pared by 0 bases and J by 12 bases, with 4 bases of the junction left unmatched. For the CDR3, the DNA is TGCAGTGCTAGAGAGCCGACAGGGCACACCTTC. The encoded protein is CSAREPTGHTF.

This clone was found a few times. The genes are TRBV6-6 and TRBJ2-7, with 8 bases aligning to TRBD1. The germline V gene has CDR1 MNHNY and CDR2 SVGAGI (reference sequence). J gave up 6 bases and V 2 bases, and 3 bases lay outside the gene matches. The CDR3 is 13 residues long. In nucleotides, the CDR3 is TGTGCCAGCAGTTACACCGACAGGGGCGAGCAGTACTTC. This codes for CASSYTDRGEQYF.

CDR3 bases: TGTGCCAGCAGCTTAAGGGGTGTGGGGGCCAACGACGGTGAAGCTTTCTTT. Translation: CASSLRGVGANDGEAFF. The chain employs TRBV7-9 and TRBJ1-1, with D tentatively TRBD1 (6 bases). Looked up from germline, CDR1 is SEHNR and CDR2 is FQNEAQ (reference sequence). Trimming removed 2 bases at V and 7 bases at J, with 23 bases between. The CDR3 length is 17 residues.

This clone was seen only a few times. This chain links TRBV5-1 with TRBJ2-7; D not resolved. The ends were cut back, 4 bases at V and 5 bases at J, with 13 bases in the middle. This CDR3 spans 13 amino acids. Per germline, CDR1 SGHRS and CDR2 YFSETQ. CDR3: CASSPHQGNEQYF. The CDR3 nucleotides are TGCGCCAGCAGCCCGCATCAAGGGAACGAGCAGTACTTC.

A remark on this clone: The same CDR3 also results from other DNA sequences found in this sample. The chain links TRBV27 to TRBJ1-2, with 10 nucleotides matching TRBD1. This CDR3 is 13 amino acids long. V trimming: 3 bases; J trimming: 6 bases; junction bases outside the gene matches: 1. Germline-derived CDR1 and CDR2 are MNHEY and SMNVEV (reference sequence). CDR3 sequence (DNA): TGTGCCAGCAGTTTTGGGACAGGGGATGGCTACACCTTC. Protein product: CASSFGTGDGYTF.

The chain has TRBV29-1 and TRBJ1-2, with D possibly being TRBD1 (5 bases). Between the trimmed V and J ends, which lost 2 bases and 4 bases, there was a span of 11 bases. CDR1 is SQVTM and CDR2 is ANQGSEA in the germline V gene. The length of the CDR3 is 13 residues. CDR3: CSVEQGEGYGYTF. CDR3 nucleotides: TGCAGCGTTGAACAGGGTGAGGGCTATGGCTACACCTTC.

The J gene is TRBJ2-7, the V gene TRBV30, with 7 bases that match TRBD1. The CDR3 extends over 13 amino acids. The V gene's germline CDR1 is GTSNPN and CDR2 SVGIG (reference sequence). V was clipped by 2 bases and J by 2 bases; unmatched bases: 3. This chain's CDR3 is CAWSPGTAYEQYF. CDR3 coding DNA: TGTGCCTGGAGTCCCGGGACAGCCTACGAGCAGTACTTC.

The chain couples TRBV6-6 to TRBJ2-5; D gene unclear. Germline loops: CDR1 MNHNY, CDR2 SVGAGI (reference sequence). The CDR3 sequence is 14 residues long. Trimming removed 2 bases from V and 2 bases from J, with 9 bases in between. CDR3 DNA sequence: TGTGCCAGCAGTTACGGCCCAGAGCAAGAGACCCAGTACTTC. Protein product: CASSYGPEQETQYF.

The chain has TRBV14 and TRBJ2-7; 7 nucleotides match TRBD1. With 0 bases clipped from V and 4 bases from J, the junction kept 6 bases outside the gene matches. CDR3 length equals 15 residues. The V gene's germline CDR1 is SGHDN and CDR2 FVKESK. Written as DNA, the CDR3 is TGTGCCAGCAGCCAAGATCGACAGGGTCGGTACGAGCAGTACTTC. Its protein is CASSQDRQGRYEQYF. Together with reference TRBV14 and TRBJ2-7, the CDR3 gives the full variable domain: EAGVTQFPSHSVIEKGQTVTLRCDPISGHDNLYWYRRVMGKEIKFLLHFVKESKQDESGMPNNRFLAERTGGTYSTLKVQPAELEDSGVYFCASSQDRQGRYEQYFGPGTRLTVT.

This clone was counted only a few times. This sequence joins TRBV5-4 and TRBJ2-7; D is possibly TRBD1 or TRBD2 (5 bases each). This CDR3 is built from 14 residues. In germline, CDR1 is SGHNT, CDR2 YYREEE (reference sequence). Trimming cost V 0 bases and J 2 bases, with 9 bases left between them. CDR3 amino acids: CASSLGGSAYEQYF. The CDR3 DNA follows: TGTGCCAGCAGCTTGGGGGGGTCCGCCTACGAGCAGTACTTC. The full variable domain, with the rest looked up from reference TRBV5-4 and TRBJ2-7, is ETGVTQSPTHLIKTRGQQVTLRCSSQSGHNTVSWYQQALGQGPQFIFQYYREEENGRGNFPPRFSGLQFPNYSSELNVNALELDDSALYLCASSLGGSAYEQYFGPGTRLTVT.

The chain joins TRBV7-9 to TRBJ2-7, with D perhaps matching TRBD1 or TRBD2 (5 bases each). Germline-derived CDR1 and CDR2 are SEHNR and FQNEAQ (reference sequence). V was cut by 4 bases and J by 7 bases, with 14 bases left in between. The CDR3 is 13 residues long. In DNA, the CDR3 is TGTGCCAGCAGCTCGAAAGCAGAGGGGGAGCAGTACTTC. It specifies CASSSKAEGEQYF.

The sample holds a few counts of this clone. The DNA for the CDR3 is TGCAGCGCCCCCGGGACAGGGACGTATGGCTACACCTTC. This translates into CSAPGTGTYGYTF. This chain uses TRBV29-1 with TRBJ1-2; 9 bases are shared with TRBD1. The ends lost 7 bases at V and 5 bases at J; junction bases unmatched: 8. Germline V gene data show CDR1 as SQVTM and CDR2 as ANQGSEA. The CDR3 covers 13 residues. Full variable domain (remainder filled in from reference TRBV29-1 and TRBJ1-2): SAVISQKPSRDICQRGTSLTIQCQVDSQVTMMFWYRQQPGQSLTLIATANQGSEATYESGFVIDKFPISRPNLTFSTLTVSNMSPEDSSIYLCSAPGTGTYGYTFGSGTRLTVV.

The chain employs TRBV5-6 and TRBJ2-7, with D unresolved. Germline values: CDR1 SGHDT, CDR2 YYEEEE. The CDR3 is 13 amino acids. V lost 4 bases to trimming and J lost 5 bases, with 13 bases between them. DNA for the CDR3: TGTGCCAGCAGCCCTGATTCGGCCAACGAGCAGTACTTC. It translates to CASSPDSANEQYF.

V gene TRBV2 combines with J gene TRBJ2-5, with D perhaps given as TRBD1 or TRBD2 (6 bases each). This CDR3 is built from 16 residues. Trimming took 7 bases from V and 5 from J, leaving 23 bases between them. The germline V gene has CDR1 SNHLY and CDR2 FYNNEI. CDR3 protein: CASILRGDRVEETQYF. CDR3 DNA sequence: TGTGCCAGCATCCTGAGGGGGGACCGAGTTGAGGAGACCCAGTACTTC.

The J gene is TRBJ1-2, the V gene TRBV11-2; D gene ambiguous. CDR3 size: 15 residues. With 4 bases removed from V and 0 bases from J, the gap between germline ends came to 12 bases. Germline CDR1 is SGHAT and CDR2 is FQNNGV. The CDR3: CASSYFGLANYGYTF. CDR3 DNA: TGTGCCAGCAGCTATTTCGGTCTGGCTAACTATGGCTACACCTTC.

There are a few counts of this clone. The V gene is TRBV29-1, the J gene TRBJ2-7; 11 nucleotides match TRBD2. V shed 4 bases and J 0 bases; nucleotides not matched to a gene: 5. This CDR3 region has 15 residues. CDR1 SQVTM and CDR2 ANQGSEA come from the germline V gene. This CDR3 reads CSVGLAGGISYEQYF. In DNA form, the CDR3 reads TGCAGCGTTGGCCTAGCGGGGGGAATCTCCTACGAGCAGTACTTC.

This clone was found many times. The chain carries TRBV7-6 and TRBJ2-2, with unresolved D. This CDR3 contains 15 residues. CDR1 and CDR2 from the germline V gene are SGHVS and FNYEAQ. V lost 2 bases to trimming and J lost 2 bases, with 9 bases between them. CDR3 in DNA: TGTGCCAGCAGCTTACAAGCAGGCAACACCGGGGAGCTGTTTTTT. Translated, it gives CASSLQAGNTGELFF.

The rearrangement links TRBV5-4 to TRBJ1-1, with a possible D match to TRBD1 (5 bases). V shed 3 bases and J shed 5 bases, with 8 bases lying between them. The CDR3 is 12 residues long. Germline values: CDR1 SGHNT, CDR2 YYREEE (reference sequence). CDR3 sequence: CASSSGGTEAFF. In DNA form, the CDR3 reads TGTGCCAGCAGCTCGGGGGGGACTGAAGCTTTCTTT.

The V call is TRBV5-1, the J call TRBJ1-3; D ambiguous. The germline V gene has CDR1 SGHRS and CDR2 YFSETQ. V dropped 0 bases and J dropped 0 bases, with 4 bases sitting between them. The CDR3 totals 14 residues. The CDR3 loop is CASSLDFSGNTIYF. The DNA for the CDR3 is TGCGCCAGCAGCTTGGACTTCTCTGGAAACACCATATATTTT.

The table lists this clone with a few counts. The CDR3 DNA reads TGTGCCAGCAGTGAGAAGACAGGCGGCATGGATACGCAGTATTTT. Translating it yields CASSEKTGGMDTQYF. The gene calls are TRBV6-1 and TRBJ2-3; D may be TRBD1 (6 bases). Germline V gene data show CDR1 as MNHNS and CDR2 as SASEGT. The CDR3 loop spans 15 amino acids. V dropped 3 bases and J dropped 6 bases, with 16 bases sitting between them.

The chain carries TRBV4-1 and TRBJ2-5; D unclear. From germline, CDR1 is MGHRA and CDR2 YSYEKL. The CDR3 has 13 residues. V dropped 0 bases and J dropped 3 bases, with 5 bases sitting between them. CDR3 in amino acids: CASSQEGEETQYF. The CDR3 DNA sequence: TGCGCCAGCAGCCAAGAAGGTGAAGAGACCCAGTACTTC.

This clone was counted between two and nine times. The rearrangement joins TRBV29-1 to TRBJ2-7; a possible D gene is TRBD2 (6 bases). CDR1 SQVTM and CDR2 ANQGSEA come from the germline V gene. CDR3 size: 13 residues. V dropped 3 bases and J dropped 5 bases, with 14 bases sitting between them. CDR3 region: CSVDGTGPDEQYF. In DNA form, the CDR3 reads TGCAGCGTTGATGGGACTGGGCCAGACGAGCAGTACTTC.

The V and J genes are TRBV5-1 and TRBJ1-1, with D uncertain. CDR1 and CDR2 from the germline V gene are SGHRS and YFSETQ. This CDR3 contains 11 residues. The V end was cut by 0 bases, the J end by 8 bases, with 5 bases between. The CDR3 nucleotides are TGCGCCAGCAGCTTGGCCGGAGAAGCTTTCTTT. As protein: CASSLAGEAFF. Full variable domain (missing parts from reference TRBV5-1 and TRBJ1-1): KAGVTQTPRYLIKTRGQQVTLSCSPISGHRSVSWYQQTPGQGLQFLFEYFSETQRNKGNFPGRFSGRQFSNSRSEMNVSTLELGDSALYLCASSLAGEAFFGQGTRLTVV.

This clone has only a few counts. The chain couples TRBV10-3 to TRBJ1-2, with 11 bases lining up with TRBD1. The CDR3 has 15 residues. CDR1 and CDR2 from the germline V gene are ENHRY and SYGVKD. Trimming at V came to 3 bases and at J to 5 bases, leaving 5 bases not matched to a gene. The CDR3 protein is CAISDWDRGTYGYTF. The CDR3 bases are TGTGCCATCAGTGACTGGGACAGGGGGACTTATGGCTACACCTTC.

This chain joins TRBV6-6 and TRBJ2-7; 10 bases line up with TRBD1. Trimming cost V 4 bases and J 4 bases; bases outside gene matches: 1. Per germline, CDR1 MNHNY and CDR2 SVGAGI (reference sequence). The length of the CDR3 is 13 residues. In DNA form, the CDR3 reads TGTGCCAGCAGTTTGGACAGGGGGTACGAGCAGTACTTC. Amino acid sequence: CASSLDRGYEQYF.